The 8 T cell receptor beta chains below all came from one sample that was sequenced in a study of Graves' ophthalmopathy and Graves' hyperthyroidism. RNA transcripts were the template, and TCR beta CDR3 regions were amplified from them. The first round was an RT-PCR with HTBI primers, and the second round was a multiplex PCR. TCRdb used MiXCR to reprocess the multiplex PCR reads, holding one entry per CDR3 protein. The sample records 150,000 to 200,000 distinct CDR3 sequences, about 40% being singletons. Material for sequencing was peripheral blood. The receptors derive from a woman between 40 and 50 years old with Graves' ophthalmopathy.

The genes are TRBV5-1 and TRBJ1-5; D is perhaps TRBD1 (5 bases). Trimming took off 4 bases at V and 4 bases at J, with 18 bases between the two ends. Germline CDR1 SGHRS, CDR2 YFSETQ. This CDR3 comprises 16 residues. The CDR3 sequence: CASSTTGVGGNQPQHF. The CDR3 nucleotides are TGCGCCAGCAGCACCACAGGAGTCGGAGGGAATCAGCCCCAGCATTTT.

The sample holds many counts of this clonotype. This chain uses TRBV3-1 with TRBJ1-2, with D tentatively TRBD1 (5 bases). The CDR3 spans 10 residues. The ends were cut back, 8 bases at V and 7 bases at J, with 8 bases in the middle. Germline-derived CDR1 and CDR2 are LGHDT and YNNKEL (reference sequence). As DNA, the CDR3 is TGTGCCAGCCATAGGGGTGGCTACACCTTC. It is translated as CASHRGGYTF.

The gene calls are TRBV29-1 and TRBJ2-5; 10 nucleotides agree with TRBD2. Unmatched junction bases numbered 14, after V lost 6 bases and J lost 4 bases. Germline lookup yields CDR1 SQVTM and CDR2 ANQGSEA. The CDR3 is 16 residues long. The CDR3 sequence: CSVSDTSSGSGETQYF. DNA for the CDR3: TGCAGCGTCAGCGACACCTCTAGCGGGAGTGGAGAGACCCAGTACTTC.

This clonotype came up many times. The CDR3 loop is CASWTGGRTGELFF. In DNA form, the CDR3 reads TGTGCCAGCTGGACAGGGGGCAGAACCGGGGAGCTGTTTTTT. J is TRBJ2-2 and V is TRBV28, with TRBD1 identical over 11 bases. The CDR3 sequence is 14 residues long. Germline V gene sequence: CDR1 MDHEN, CDR2 SYDVKM. V lost 8 bases and J lost 5; bases outside the gene matches: 4.

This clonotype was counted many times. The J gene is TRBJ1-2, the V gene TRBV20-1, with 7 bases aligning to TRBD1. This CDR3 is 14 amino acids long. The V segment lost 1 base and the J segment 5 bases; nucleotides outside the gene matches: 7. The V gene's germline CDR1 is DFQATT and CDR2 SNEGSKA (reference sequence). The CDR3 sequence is CSARAMTGNYGYTF. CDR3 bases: TGCAGTGCTAGAGCTATGACAGGGAATTATGGCTACACCTTC.

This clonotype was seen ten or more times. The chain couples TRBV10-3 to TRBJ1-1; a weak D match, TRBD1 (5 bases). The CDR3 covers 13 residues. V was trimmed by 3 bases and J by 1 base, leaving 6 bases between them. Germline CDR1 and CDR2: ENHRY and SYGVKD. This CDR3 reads CAISEGENTEAFF. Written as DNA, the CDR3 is TGTGCCATCAGTGAAGGGGAGAACACTGAAGCTTTCTTT.

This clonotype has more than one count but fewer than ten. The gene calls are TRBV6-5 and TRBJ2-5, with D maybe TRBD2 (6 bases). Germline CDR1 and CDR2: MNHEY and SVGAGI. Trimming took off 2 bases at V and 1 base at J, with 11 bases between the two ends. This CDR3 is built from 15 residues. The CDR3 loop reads CASSYGDSGQETQYF. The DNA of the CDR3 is TGTGCCAGCAGTTACGGGGACTCCGGCCAAGAGACCCAGTACTTC.

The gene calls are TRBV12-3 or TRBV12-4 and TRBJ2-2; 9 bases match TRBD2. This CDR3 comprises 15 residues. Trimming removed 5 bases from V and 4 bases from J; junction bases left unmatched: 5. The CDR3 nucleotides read TGTGCCAGCAGTCCCCTTAGCGGGAGCACCGGGGAGCTGTTTTTT. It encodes CASSPLSGSTGELFF.